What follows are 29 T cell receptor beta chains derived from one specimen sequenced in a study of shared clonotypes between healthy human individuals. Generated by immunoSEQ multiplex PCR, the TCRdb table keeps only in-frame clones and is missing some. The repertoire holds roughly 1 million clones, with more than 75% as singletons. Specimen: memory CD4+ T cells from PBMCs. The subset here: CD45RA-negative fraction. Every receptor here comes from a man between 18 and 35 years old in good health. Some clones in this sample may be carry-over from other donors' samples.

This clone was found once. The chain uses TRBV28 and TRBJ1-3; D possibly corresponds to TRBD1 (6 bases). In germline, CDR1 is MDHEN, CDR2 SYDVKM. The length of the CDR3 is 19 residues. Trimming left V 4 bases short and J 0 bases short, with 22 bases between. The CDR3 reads CASSSLFMFGQHSGNTIYF. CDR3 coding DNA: TGTGCCAGCAGTTCCCTCTTTATGTTCGGACAGCACTCTGGAAACACCATATATTTT. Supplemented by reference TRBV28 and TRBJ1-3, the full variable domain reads DVKVTQSSRYLVKRTGEKVFLECVQDMDHENMFWYRQDPGLGLRLIYFSYDVKMKEKGDIPEGYSVSREKKERFSLILESASTNQTSMYLCASSSLFMFGQHSGNTIYFGEGSWLTVV.

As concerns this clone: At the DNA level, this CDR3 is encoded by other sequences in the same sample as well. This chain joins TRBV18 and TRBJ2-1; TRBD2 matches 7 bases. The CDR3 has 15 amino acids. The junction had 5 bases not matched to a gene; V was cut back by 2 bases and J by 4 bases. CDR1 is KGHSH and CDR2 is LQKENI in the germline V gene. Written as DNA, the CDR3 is TGTGCCAGCTCACCAGGCCTAGCGGAATACAATGAGCAGTTCTTC. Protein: CASSPGLAEYNEQFF.

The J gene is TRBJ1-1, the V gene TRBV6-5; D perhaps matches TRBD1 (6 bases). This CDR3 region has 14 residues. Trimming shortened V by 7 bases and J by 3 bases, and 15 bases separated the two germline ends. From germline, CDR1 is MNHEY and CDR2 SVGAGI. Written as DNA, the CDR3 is TGTGCCAGCAAGCCCGACAGGTTGTACACTGAAGCTTTCTTT. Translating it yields CASKPDRLYTEAFF.

CDR3 in amino acids: CASSWDSTYEQYF. CDR3 DNA sequence: TGCGCCAGCAGCTGGGACAGCACCTACGAGCAGTACTTC. J is TRBJ2-7 and V is TRBV5-1; 7 bases align to TRBD1. The trim removed 3 bases at V and 2 bases at J, leaving 2 bases unmatched. Per the germline V gene, CDR1 is SGHRS and CDR2 is YFSETQ. There are 13 residues in the CDR3.

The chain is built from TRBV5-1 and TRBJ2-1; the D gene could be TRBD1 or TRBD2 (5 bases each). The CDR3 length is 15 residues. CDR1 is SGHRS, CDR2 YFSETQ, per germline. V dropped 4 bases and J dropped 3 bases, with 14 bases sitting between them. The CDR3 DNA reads TGCGCCAGCAGCCCGGGACGGTGGATCTACAATGAGCAGTTCTTC. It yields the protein CASSPGRWIYNEQFF.

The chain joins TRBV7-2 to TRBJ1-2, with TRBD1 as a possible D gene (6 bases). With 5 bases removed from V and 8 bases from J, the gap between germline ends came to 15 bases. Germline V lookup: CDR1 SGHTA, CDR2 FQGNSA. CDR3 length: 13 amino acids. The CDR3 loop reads CASSQGHSGGYTF. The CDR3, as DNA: TGTGCCAGCAGCCAGGGACATTCAGGCGGCTACACCTTC. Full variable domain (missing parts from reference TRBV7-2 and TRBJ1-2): GAGVSQSPSNKVTEKGKDVELRCDPISGHTALYWYRQSLGQGLEFLIYFQGNSAPDKSGLPSDRFSAERTGGSVSTLTIQRTQQEDSAVYLCASSQGHSGGYTFGSGTRLTVV.

DNA of the CDR3: TGTGCCAGCAGTGACCGACAGCTCACAGATACGCAGTATTTT. Translating gives CASSDRQLTDTQYF. The V call is TRBV6-1, the J call TRBJ2-3; D is perhaps TRBD1 (5 bases). The CDR3 extends over 14 amino acids. V lost 3 bases and J lost 2, with 9 bases in between. Germline loops: CDR1 MNHNS, CDR2 SASEGT.

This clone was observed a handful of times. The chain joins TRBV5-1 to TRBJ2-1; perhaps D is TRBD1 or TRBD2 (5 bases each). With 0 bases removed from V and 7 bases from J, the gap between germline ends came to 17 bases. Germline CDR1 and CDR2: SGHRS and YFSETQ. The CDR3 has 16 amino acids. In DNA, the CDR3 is TGCGCCAGCAGCTTGGCCGGGACGGTGGGGATGAATGAGCAGTTCTTC. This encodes CASSLAGTVGMNEQFF.

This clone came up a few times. DNA of the CDR3: TGTGCCAGCTCACCGGAGACAGATGGCTACACCTTC. It encodes CASSPETDGYTF. The rearrangement links TRBV18 to TRBJ1-2, with D possibly being TRBD1 (5 bases). CDR3 length equals 12 residues. V was trimmed by 3 bases and J by 6 bases, leaving 8 bases between them. CDR1 KGHSH and CDR2 LQKENI come from the germline V gene.

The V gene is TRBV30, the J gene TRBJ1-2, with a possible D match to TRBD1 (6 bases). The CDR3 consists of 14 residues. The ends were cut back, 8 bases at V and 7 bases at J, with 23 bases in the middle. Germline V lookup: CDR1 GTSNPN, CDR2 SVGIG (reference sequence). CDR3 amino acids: CAGTRQAQGSGYTF. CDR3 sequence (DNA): TGTGCCGGGACCAGACAGGCCCAAGGGTCTGGCTACACCTTC.

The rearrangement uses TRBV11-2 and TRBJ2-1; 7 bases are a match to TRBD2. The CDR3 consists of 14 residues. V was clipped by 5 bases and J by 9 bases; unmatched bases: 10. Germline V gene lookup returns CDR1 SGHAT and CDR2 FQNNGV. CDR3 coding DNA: TGTGCCAGCAGCCCCCGGACTAGAGGAGGTGAGCAGTTCTTC. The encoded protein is CASSPRTRGGEQFF.

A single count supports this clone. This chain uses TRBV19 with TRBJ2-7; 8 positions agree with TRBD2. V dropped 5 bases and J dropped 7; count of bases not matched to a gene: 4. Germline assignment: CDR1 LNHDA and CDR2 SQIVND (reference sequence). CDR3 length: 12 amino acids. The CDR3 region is CASSPGTREQYF. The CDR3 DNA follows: TGTGCCAGTAGTCCGGGGACTAGGGAGCAGTACTTC.

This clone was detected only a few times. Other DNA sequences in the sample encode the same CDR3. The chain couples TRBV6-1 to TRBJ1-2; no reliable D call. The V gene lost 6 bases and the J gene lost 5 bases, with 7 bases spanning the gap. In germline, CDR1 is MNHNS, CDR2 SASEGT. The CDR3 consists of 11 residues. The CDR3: CASSLTYGYTF. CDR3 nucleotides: TGTGCCAGCAGCCTGACGTATGGCTACACCTTC.

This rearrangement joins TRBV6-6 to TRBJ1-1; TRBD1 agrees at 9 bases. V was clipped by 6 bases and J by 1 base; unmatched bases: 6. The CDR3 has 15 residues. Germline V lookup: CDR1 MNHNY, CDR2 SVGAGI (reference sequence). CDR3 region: CASRKPGQGNTEAFF. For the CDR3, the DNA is TGTGCCAGCAGGAAGCCGGGACAGGGGAACACTGAAGCTTTCTTT.

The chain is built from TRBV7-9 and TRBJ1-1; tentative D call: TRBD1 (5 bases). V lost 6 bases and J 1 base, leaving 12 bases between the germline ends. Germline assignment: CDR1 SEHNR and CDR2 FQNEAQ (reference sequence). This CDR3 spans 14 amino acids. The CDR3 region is CASRIDSPNTEAFF. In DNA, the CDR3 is TGTGCCAGCAGAATCGACAGCCCGAACACTGAAGCTTTCTTT.

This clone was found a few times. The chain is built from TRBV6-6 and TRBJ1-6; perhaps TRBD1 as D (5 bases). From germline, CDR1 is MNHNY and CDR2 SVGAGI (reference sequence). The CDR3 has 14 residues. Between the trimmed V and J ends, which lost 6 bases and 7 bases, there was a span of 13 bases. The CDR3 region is CASSWDFQNSPLHF. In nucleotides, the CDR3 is TGTGCCAGCAGCTGGGACTTTCAGAATTCACCCCTCCACTTT.

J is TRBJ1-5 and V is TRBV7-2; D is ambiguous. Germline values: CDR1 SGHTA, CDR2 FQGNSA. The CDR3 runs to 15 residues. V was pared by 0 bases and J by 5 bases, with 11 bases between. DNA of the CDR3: TGTGCCAGCAGCTTAGCCCGGGCCGATTATCAGCCCCAGCATTTT. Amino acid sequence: CASSLARADYQPQHF.

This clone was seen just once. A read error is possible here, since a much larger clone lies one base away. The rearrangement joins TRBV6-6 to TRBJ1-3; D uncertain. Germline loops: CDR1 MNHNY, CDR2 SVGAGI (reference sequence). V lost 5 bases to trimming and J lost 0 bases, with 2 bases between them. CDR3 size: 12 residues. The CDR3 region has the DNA TGTGCCAGCAGTGGCTCTGGAAACACCATATATTTT. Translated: CASSGSGNTIYF.

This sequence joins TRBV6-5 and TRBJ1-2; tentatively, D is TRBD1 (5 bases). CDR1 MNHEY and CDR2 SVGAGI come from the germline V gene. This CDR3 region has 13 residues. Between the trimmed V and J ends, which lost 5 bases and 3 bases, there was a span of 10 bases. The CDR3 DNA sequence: TGTGCCAGCAGTCCAGGGAAGTACTATGGCTACACCTTC. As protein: CASSPGKYYGYTF.

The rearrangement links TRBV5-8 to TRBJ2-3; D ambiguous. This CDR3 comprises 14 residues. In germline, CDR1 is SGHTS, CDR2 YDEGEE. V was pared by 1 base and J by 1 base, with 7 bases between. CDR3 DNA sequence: TGTGCCAGCAGCTTGTTTGGGGGCACAGATACGCAGTATTTT. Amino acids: CASSLFGGTDTQYF.

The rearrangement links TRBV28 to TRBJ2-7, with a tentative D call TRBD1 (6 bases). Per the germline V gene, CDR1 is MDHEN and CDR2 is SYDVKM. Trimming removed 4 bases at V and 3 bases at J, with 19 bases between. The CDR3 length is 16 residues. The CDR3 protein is CASSSNPQGTRYEQYF. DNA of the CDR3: TGTGCCAGCAGTTCAAACCCACAGGGAACCCGCTACGAGCAGTACTTC.

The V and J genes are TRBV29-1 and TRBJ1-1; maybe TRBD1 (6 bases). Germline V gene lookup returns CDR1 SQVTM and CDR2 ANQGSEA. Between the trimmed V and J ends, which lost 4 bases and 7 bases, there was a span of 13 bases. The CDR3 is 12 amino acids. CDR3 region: CSVADGQYEAFF. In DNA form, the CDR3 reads TGCAGCGTTGCCGACGGACAGTATGAAGCTTTCTTT. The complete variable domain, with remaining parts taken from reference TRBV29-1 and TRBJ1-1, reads SAVISQKPSRDICQRGTSLTIQCQVDSQVTMMFWYRQQPGQSLTLIATANQGSEATYESGFVIDKFPISRPNLTFSTLTVSNMSPEDSSIYLCSVADGQYEAFFGQGTRLTVV.

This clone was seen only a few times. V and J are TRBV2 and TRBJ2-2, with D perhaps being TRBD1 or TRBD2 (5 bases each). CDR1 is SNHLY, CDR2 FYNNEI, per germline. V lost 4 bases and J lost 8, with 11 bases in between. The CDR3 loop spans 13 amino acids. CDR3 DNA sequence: TGTGCCAGCAGTGCGTCGGGGCTGGGGGAGCTGTTTTTT. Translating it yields CASSASGLGELFF.

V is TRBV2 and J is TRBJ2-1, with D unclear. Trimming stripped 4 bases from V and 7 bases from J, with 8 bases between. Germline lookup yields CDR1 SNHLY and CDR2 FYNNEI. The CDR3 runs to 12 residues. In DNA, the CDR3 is TGTGCCAGCAGTGGGAACAGTAATGAGCAGTTCTTC. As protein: CASSGNSNEQFF.

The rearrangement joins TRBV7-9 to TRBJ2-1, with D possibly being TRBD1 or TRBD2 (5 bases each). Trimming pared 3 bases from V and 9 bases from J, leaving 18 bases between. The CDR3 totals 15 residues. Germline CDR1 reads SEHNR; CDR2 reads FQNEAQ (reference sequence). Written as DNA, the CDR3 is TGTGCCAGCAGCTTCCGGGACGCCTTTCTAGGTGAGCAGTTCTTC. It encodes CASSFRDAFLGEQFF.

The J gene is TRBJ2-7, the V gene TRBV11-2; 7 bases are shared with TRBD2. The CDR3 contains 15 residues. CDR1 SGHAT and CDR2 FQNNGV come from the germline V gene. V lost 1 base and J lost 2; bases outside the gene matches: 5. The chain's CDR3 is CASSLGASGTYEQYF. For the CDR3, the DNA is TGTGCCAGCAGCTTAGGCGCTAGCGGCACCTACGAGCAGTACTTC.

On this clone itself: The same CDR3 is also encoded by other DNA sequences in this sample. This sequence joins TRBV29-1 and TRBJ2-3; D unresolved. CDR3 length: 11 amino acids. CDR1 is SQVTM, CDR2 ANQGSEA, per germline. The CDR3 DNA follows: TGCCATGCGAGCACGCCAGATACGCAGTATTTT. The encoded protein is CHASTPDTQYF.

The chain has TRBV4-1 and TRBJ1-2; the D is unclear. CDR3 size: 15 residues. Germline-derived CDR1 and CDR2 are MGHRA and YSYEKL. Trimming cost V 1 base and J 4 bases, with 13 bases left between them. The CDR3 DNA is TGCGCCAGCAGCCAAGGGTTCCGGGTTTTCTATGGCTACACCTTC. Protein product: CASSQGFRVFYGYTF.

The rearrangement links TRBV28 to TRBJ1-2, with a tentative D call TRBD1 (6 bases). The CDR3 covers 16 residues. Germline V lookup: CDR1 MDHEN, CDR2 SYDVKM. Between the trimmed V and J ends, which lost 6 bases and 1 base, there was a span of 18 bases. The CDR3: CASSKLWTDHNYGYTF. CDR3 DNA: TGTGCCAGCAGCAAACTCTGGACAGACCATAACTATGGCTACACCTTC.